A selection of T cell receptor beta chains follows, all from one sample in a study of early T cells in non-severe SARS-CoV-2 infection. TCRdb called the 5' RACE reads again in MiXCR, with one record for every CDR3 protein. The sample has about 80,000 distinct CDR3 sequences; approximately 12% are singletons. Sequencing used whole blood, obtained at baseline. The receptors stem from an adult who was a healthcare worker with PCR-confirmed SARS-CoV-2 infection or an uninfected control (not recorded which). The donor label of this sample is uncertain. Both conserved end residues are trimmed from each CDR3. A D gene is named only where the DNA matches it firmly.

v_gene	d_gene	j_gene	CDR3aa
TRBV20-1	.	TRBJ2-3	SAVGAGTQGADTQY
TRBV27	TRBD1	TRBJ1-1	ASSSSTGRRTEAF
TRBV20-1	TRBD2	TRBJ2-1	RTKAGALHVACEQF
TRBV4-2	TRBD2	TRBJ2-7	ASSQASSGGISYEQY
TRBV11-1	.	TRBJ2-1	ASSLRQNEQF
TRBV7-8	.	TRBJ2-1	ASSPRRTYNEQF
TRBV10-1	TRBD2	TRBJ2-5	ASSESLTSGGPINQETQY
TRBV19	TRBD2	TRBJ2-5	ASRSGTSSETQY
TRBV7-2	.	TRBJ2-2	ASSLRGPTTGELF
TRBV7-3	.	TRBJ1-1	ANSLGGESTEAF
TRBV7-6	.	TRBJ1-6	ASSKRSYNSPLH
TRBV7-2	TRBD1	TRBJ2-7	ASSLGLLRDRVKAQY
TRBV7-9	TRBD1	TRBJ1-5	ASSSETGMRNQPQH
TRBV15	.	TRBJ2-7	ATSRGEVFEQY
TRBV4-3	TRBD2	TRBJ2-2	ASSQVVAGALPGELF
TRBV7-8	TRBD2	TRBJ2-4	ASSFPLALAKNIQY
TRBV6-5	.	TRBJ2-1	ASSYSRLAYNEQF
TRBV18	.	TRBJ2-7	ASSRLDEQY
TRBV7-3	.	TRBJ2-1	ASSRDAYNEQF
TRBV2	.	TRBJ2-1	ASGPLVINEQF
TRBV15	.	TRBJ2-7	ATSSFYEQY
TRBV6-1	.	TRBJ1-2	ASGIWTYT
TRBV5-1	.	TRBJ2-2	ASNKVPTGELF
TRBV3-1	.	TRBJ1-6	ASNRGGREGSPLH
TRBV7-2	.	TRBJ2-3	ASSLTHGGGRATDTQY
TRBV5-1	.	TRBJ1-1	ASSLYTNTEAF
TRBV29-1	TRBD2	TRBJ2-3	SVMGTSGGGPDTQY
TRBV12-3/TRBV12-4	.	TRBJ2-4	ASIERGGNIQY
TRBV20-1	.	TRBJ1-4	SATEAGYYEKLF
TRBV15	.	TRBJ2-7	ATSRGRASENYEQY
TRBV12-3/TRBV12-4	.	TRBJ2-1	ASSLSYNEQF
TRBV12-3/TRBV12-4	.	TRBJ2-3	ASSFYGQPSSTDTQY
TRBV11-2	.	TRBJ2-7	ASSLGDISYEQY
TRBV4-2	TRBD2	TRBJ2-1	ASSQQTSGGPYNEQF
TRBV10-3	.	TRBJ1-1	ASHGGVTEAF
TRBV2	TRBD1	TRBJ1-2	ASSSPGQGRLGYT
TRBV11-2	TRBD1	TRBJ1-6	ASSRLPGQAPLH
TRBV20-1	.	TRBJ1-1	SASSQGPPKGVAEAF
TRBV7-9	.	TRBJ2-7	ASSSTSYEQY
TRBV11-2	.	TRBJ1-1	ASSLVGQNTEAF
TRBV6-5	TRBD1	TRBJ2-1	ATASGTGGFNEQF
TRBV19	.	TRBJ1-6	ASSIDSYNSPLH
TRBV4-1	TRBD1	TRBJ1-1	ASSQEDRGGTEAF
TRBV6-2/TRBV6-3	.	TRBJ2-4	ASSPSLAKNIQY
TRBV11-2	.	TRBJ2-5	ASSQGGQETQY
TRBV20-1	TRBD1	TRBJ1-5	SARERGSGGQQPQH
TRBV7-2	.	TRBJ2-3	ASSFWTMVADTQY
TRBV6-2/TRBV6-3	TRBD2	TRBJ2-2	ASSYSGGPNTGELF
TRBV5-1	.	TRBJ1-3	ASSVVGDPGNTIY
TRBV12-3/TRBV12-4	.	TRBJ2-5	ASSFSQPTETQY